This TCR beta chain stems from a study of OX40 agonist ivuxolimab in advanced cancers. Study overall: Those enrolled were 82.7% male, with a mean age of about 66 years and ages from 23 to 79.

Produced via immunoSEQ multiplex PCR; TCRdb's table is partial and in-frame only. Among fewer than 65,000 clones listed, approximately 94% were seen once. Points from the study as a whole: Expanded peripheral T cell antigen specificity was not determined. With doses of 0.1 to 3.0 mg/kg, CD4+ and CD8+ blood T cells had undergone clonal expansion by week 6.

The V gene's germline CDR1 is SGDLS and CDR2 YYNGEE. This CDR3 has 15 residues. V was shortened by 0 bases and J by 5 bases, with 12 bases between the two germline ends. This clone was seen a single time. Its antigen is not known. The source is an adult with an advanced solid tumor such as melanoma, head and neck, liver or kidney cancer. V gene TRBV9 combines with J gene TRBJ2-1, with D possibly TRBD2 on 6 matching bases. Here the sequenced sample was CD4+ or CD8+ T cells sorted from blood, taken in a trial of the OX40 agonist ivuxolimab. The CDR3 DNA reads as TGTGCCAGCAGCGTAGCCGGGGGTGGACACAATGAGCAGTTCTTC. Protein sequence: CASSVAGGGHNEQFF.